The next 18 T cell receptor beta chains were all read from a single sample in a study of T-cell reconstitution after alpha-beta-depleted transplantation in children. Unique molecular identifiers were used in preparing the TCRbeta library. One entry per CDR3 protein results from TCRdb running MiXCR on the PCR reads. Among 540,000 or so distinct CDR3 sequences, under 30% were seen once, and the ten largest hold about 14%. The specimen was PBMCs, mostly from graft donor cells, collected 360 days after TCRalphabeta/CD19-depleted stem cell transplant. These receptors all come from a boy younger than two who had a stem cell transplant for acute myeloid leukemia, so the T cells may come from the graft donor.

The chain employs TRBV20-1 and TRBJ1-5; no reliable D call. The CDR3 covers 15 residues. The V end lost 2 bases, the J end lost 3 bases, and 14 bases lay between the germline ends. Germline V gives CDR1 DFQATT, CDR2 SNEGSKA (reference sequence). As DNA, the CDR3 is TGCAGTGCTAGACGGGATCCCAACGTCAATCAGCCCCAGCATTTT. It yields the protein CSARRDPNVNQPQHF.

This clonotype was seen many times. V gene TRBV12-3 or TRBV12-4 combines with J gene TRBJ2-2; TRBD2 is a possible D gene (6 bases). The V gene lost 7 bases and the J gene lost 6 bases, with 21 bases spanning the gap. The CDR3 covers 16 residues. Here the CDR3 reads CASIFLYSSAAGELFF. CDR3 bases: TGTGCCAGCATCTTCCTCTATTCTAGCGCTGCCGGGGAGCTGTTTTTT.

This clonotype came up a few times. The chain recombines TRBV6-5 with TRBJ2-3; TRBD1 aligns across 8 bases. CDR1 is MNHEY and CDR2 is SVGAGI in the germline V gene. The CDR3 length is 19 residues. Trimming cost V 0 bases and J 5 bases; bases outside gene matches: 16. The CDR3 region has the DNA TGTGCCAGCAGTTACTCCATTCAAGGACAGGGAGGATTCGGAGATACGCAGTATTTT. It codes for CASSYSIQGQGGFGDTQYF.

The V call is TRBV30, the J call TRBJ1-1; D gene uncertain. V was shortened by 3 bases and J by 7 bases, with 9 bases between the two germline ends. The length of the CDR3 is 11 residues. Looked up from germline, CDR1 is GTSNPN and CDR2 is SVGIG (reference sequence). CDR3 sequence reads: CAWSTEIEAFF. The CDR3 bases are TGTGCCTGGAGCACAGAAATTGAAGCTTTCTTT.

The table lists this clonotype with a few counts. The chain couples TRBV4-2 to TRBJ1-2; 8 bases are shared with TRBD1. Unmatched junction bases numbered 5, after V lost 0 bases and J lost 2 bases. CDR3 length: 16 amino acids. Germline V lookup: CDR1 LGHNA, CDR2 YNFKEQ. The DNA of the CDR3 is TGTGCCAGCAGCCAAGATCTACAGGGGGTGAACTATGGCTACACCTTC. It translates to CASSQDLQGVNYGYTF.

This rearrangement joins TRBV6-2 or TRBV6-3 to TRBJ2-1; tentative D call: TRBD2 (6 bases). This CDR3 is 16 amino acids long. Germline loops: CDR1 MNHEY, CDR2 SVGEGT. V lost 4 bases to trimming and J lost 2 bases, with 15 bases between them. The CDR3 loop reads CASSFLGGPPYNEQFF. The CDR3 DNA sequence: TGTGCCAGCAGTTTCCTCGGGGGTCCTCCCTACAATGAGCAGTTCTTC.

This clonotype was detected many times. This chain joins TRBV4-3 and TRBJ2-3; TRBD1 aligns across 8 bases. The germline V gene encodes CDR1 LGHNA and CDR2 YSLEER. The CDR3 has 19 residues. J lost 0 bases, V lost 4 bases, and 15 bases had no gene match. CDR3 in DNA: TGCGCCAGCAGCCTCGAAAGTACCGGGACAGGCCGCAGCACAGATACGCAGTATTTT. Amino acid sequence: CASSLESTGTGRSTDTQYF.

Only a few counts were recorded for this clonotype. This sequence joins TRBV20-1 and TRBJ2-3; tentatively, D is TRBD1 (5 bases). V lost 5 bases to trimming and J lost 0 bases, with 15 bases between them. The CDR3 is 15 amino acids. The germline V gene encodes CDR1 DFQATT and CDR2 SNEGSKA (reference sequence). The CDR3 DNA is TGCAGTGCTCACCAGGGTGGCCGAAGCACAGATACGCAGTATTTT. Translating gives CSAHQGGRSTDTQYF.

This clonotype was seen a few times. The genes are TRBV29-1 and TRBJ2-2; a weak D match, TRBD2 (5 bases). The CDR3 length is 13 residues. Trimming left V 5 bases short and J 5 bases short, with 12 bases between. Germline assignment: CDR1 SQVTM and CDR2 ANQGSEA. Written as DNA, the CDR3 is TGCAGCGTTCTGAGTCCGGGAACCGGGGAGCTGTTTTTT. Protein sequence: CSVLSPGTGELFF.

This clonotype was counted ten times or more. This rearrangement joins TRBV7-9 to TRBJ2-3; no definite D call. With 5 bases removed from V and 2 bases from J, the gap between germline ends came to 14 bases. The germline gives CDR1 SEHNR, CDR2 FQNEAQ (reference sequence). CDR3 length equals 15 residues. The CDR3 region is CASSPWATPTDTQYF. DNA for the CDR3: TGTGCCAGCAGCCCCTGGGCGACCCCCACAGATACGCAGTATTTT.

V gene TRBV20-1 combines with J gene TRBJ1-2, with 8 bases identical to TRBD1. The CDR3 length is 13 residues. From germline, CDR1 is DFQATT and CDR2 SNEGSKA (reference sequence). V gave up 5 bases and J gave up 0 bases; unmatched junction bases: 2. CDR3 in DNA: TGCAGTGCTGGACAGGGAACTAACTATGGCTACACCTTC. Translating it yields CSAGQGTNYGYTF.

This clonotype has a count of ten or more. This sequence joins TRBV7-2 and TRBJ2-7; D remains ambiguous. Germline CDR1 SGHTA, CDR2 FQGNSA. The CDR3 contains 14 residues. Trimming removed 4 bases at V and 2 bases at J, with 12 bases between. CDR3: CASSSLGPAYEQYF. The CDR3 region has the DNA TGTGCCAGCAGCTCCCTGGGCCCGGCCTACGAGCAGTACTTC.

This clonotype has at least ten counts. V and J are TRBV3-1 and TRBJ2-3, with D unresolved. V lost 3 bases, J lost 2 bases, and 9 bases lay in between. The CDR3 is 14 residues long. The germline CDR1 and CDR2 sequences are LGHDT and YNNKEL (reference sequence). CDR3 sequence: CASSQDPYTDTQYF. CDR3 nucleotide sequence: TGTGCCAGCAGCCAGGACCCCTACACAGATACGCAGTATTTT.

This clonotype came up many times. This sequence joins TRBV29-1 and TRBJ2-1; TRBD2 aligns across 7 bases. The CDR3 contains 13 residues. The V gene end was trimmed by 4 bases and the J gene end by 5 bases; junction bases not matched to a gene: 5. Germline assignment: CDR1 SQVTM and CDR2 ANQGSEA. Here the CDR3 reads CSVGGGVNNEQFF. The CDR3 region has the DNA TGCAGCGTTGGGGGGGGAGTTAACAATGAGCAGTTCTTC.

A few counts support this clonotype. The chain employs TRBV12-3 or TRBV12-4 and TRBJ1-1; D is undetermined. CDR3 length equals 13 residues. V lost 6 bases and J 0 bases, leaving 8 bases between the germline ends. The CDR3 DNA follows: TGTGCCAGCAGAACAGAGATGAACACTGAAGCTTTCTTT. Amino acid sequence: CASRTEMNTEAFF.

The CDR3 reads CASSPTPGQGASYIQYF. For the CDR3, the DNA is TGTGCCAGCAGTCCTACACCCGGGCAGGGGGCGTCTTACATTCAGTACTTC. V usage is TRBV28 and J usage is TRBJ2-4, with 8 bases that match TRBD1. V was clipped by 5 bases and J by 8 bases; unmatched bases: 17. Germline CDR1 reads MDHEN; CDR2 reads SYDVKM. There are 17 residues in the CDR3.

This clonotype was counted many times. This chain uses TRBV6-5 with TRBJ2-1; no reliable D call. Trimming stripped 4 bases from V and 3 bases from J, with 16 bases between. Germline loops: CDR1 MNHEY, CDR2 SVGAGI. The CDR3 is 16 residues long. The CDR3 sequence is CASSSPDRMHYNEQFF. The CDR3, as DNA: TGTGCCAGCAGTTCACCGGACCGAATGCACTACAATGAGCAGTTCTTC.

In this sample, this clonotype turned up many times. J is TRBJ2-6 and V is TRBV29-1; D possibly corresponds to TRBD1 (5 bases). Germline V lookup: CDR1 SQVTM, CDR2 ANQGSEA. Trimming cost V 7 bases and J 0 bases, with 10 bases left between them. The CDR3 contains 14 residues. The CDR3 is CSARTTSGANVLTF. CDR3 DNA sequence: TGCAGCGCCCGGACAACCTCTGGGGCCAACGTCCTGACTTTC.